The entry that follows covers one TCR beta chain sequence. What it binds is not known. The entry originates in a study of cytomegalovirus exposure and HLA in healthy donors. The study's findings and limits: Productive status was seen about 87% or about 30% of the time for most TCR beta V segments in an earlier analysis.

V was pared by 4 bases and J by 2 bases, with 6 bases of the junction left unmatched. Germline CDR1 reads MNHEY; CDR2 reads SVGAGI. The CDR3 sequence is 15 residues long. The PCR was carried out with 60 Vbeta primers and 13 Jbeta primers. The method was immunoSEQ multiplex PCR; TCRdb's version includes in-frame clones alone and lacks a portion of them. The listing contains tens of thousands of clones. The TCR sequence derives from a male donor in good health and CMV-seropositive. This chain connects TRBV6-5 to TRBJ2-7; 9 bases match TRBD2. The sequencing sample was made of PBMCs. CDR3 protein: CASSSGLAGPYEQYF. The CDR3 DNA follows: TGTGCCAGCAGTTCCGGCCTAGCGGGACCCTACGAGCAGTACTTC.